The 18 T cell receptor beta chains below come from one sample, sequenced in a study of blood T cell repertoires in COVID-19. Sequencing was performed with immunoSEQ multiplex PCR; in TCRdb, only in-frame clones are kept and a portion is missing. The sample includes about 94,000 clones, over 75% of them seen just once. The sequenced sample consisted of peripheral blood. The receptor source for this set is an elderly woman with acute or convalescent COVID-19.

The sample holds one count of this clone. In DNA form, the CDR3 reads TGCAGCGTTGAAGTCAAGAGCTATGGCTACACCTTC. Protein: CSVEVKSYGYTF. The J gene is TRBJ1-2, the V gene TRBV29-1; unclear D gene. This CDR3 spans 12 amino acids. Trimming shortened V by 1 base and J by 4 bases, and 7 bases separated the two germline ends. Germline assignment: CDR1 SQVTM and CDR2 ANQGSEA.

V usage is TRBV14 and J usage is TRBJ1-1, with D perhaps matching TRBD1 (5 bases). Germline V gives CDR1 SGHDN, CDR2 FVKESK. The CDR3 length is 15 residues. The ends were cut back, 5 bases at V and 0 bases at J, with 13 bases in the middle. CDR3 sequence reads: CASSSPGFLNTEAFF. CDR3 coding DNA: TGTGCCAGCAGCTCACCAGGGTTTTTGAACACTGAAGCTTTCTTT.

V usage is TRBV5-1 and J usage is TRBJ1-4; D may be TRBD1 (6 bases). Trimming stripped 0 bases from V and 7 bases from J, with 13 bases between. The germline CDR1 and CDR2 sequences are SGHRS and YFSETQ. The CDR3 covers 15 residues. The CDR3 reads CASSLDLGAGEKLFF. The CDR3 DNA reads TGCGCCAGCAGCTTGGATCTGGGGGCCGGTGAAAAACTGTTTTTT. Based on the CDR3 plus reference TRBV5-1 and TRBJ1-4, the full variable domain is KAGVTQTPRYLIKTRGQQVTLSCSPISGHRSVSWYQQTPGQGLQFLFEYFSETQRNKGNFPGRFSGRQFSNSRSEMNVSTLELGDSALYLCASSLDLGAGEKLFFGSGTQLSVL.

This rearrangement joins TRBV7-9 to TRBJ1-6, with TRBD1 matching 11 bases. V lost 8 bases and J lost 5; bases outside the gene matches: 2. In germline, CDR1 is SEHNR, CDR2 FQNEAQ (reference sequence). The CDR3 runs to 14 residues. The CDR3: CASGTGGDNSPLHF. In nucleotides, the CDR3 is TGTGCCAGCGGGACAGGGGGAGATAATTCACCCCTCCACTTT.

The chain combines TRBV19 with TRBJ1-1; 8 bases align to TRBD1. Trimming removed 3 bases from V and 3 bases from J; junction bases left unmatched: 0. CDR3 size: 13 residues. In germline, CDR1 is LNHDA, CDR2 SQIVND (reference sequence). The CDR3 nucleotides read TGTGCCAGTAGTATGGACAGGGACACTGAAGCTTTCTTT. Translation gives CASSMDRDTEAFF.

The genes are TRBV21-1 and TRBJ1-1; no DNA check was done on the table's D call, TRBD1. TRBV21-1 constitutes a pseudogene. The CDR3 sequence is 15 residues long. In DNA form, the CDR3 reads TGTGCCAGCAGCGAAACAGGGGGAAGGTTTAGTGAAGCTTTCTTT. Protein product: CASSETGGRFSEAFF.

In this sample, this clone turned up a few times. V is TRBV19 and J is TRBJ2-7, with 9 bases identical to TRBD2. V gave up 4 bases and J gave up 2 bases; unmatched junction bases: 6. This CDR3 comprises 15 residues. Germline V gene sequence: CDR1 LNHDA, CDR2 SQIVND (reference sequence). As DNA, the CDR3 is TGTGCCAGTAGTAGCAGGACTAGCGTGGCCTACGAGCAGTACTTC. Its translation: CASSSRTSVAYEQYF.

The J gene is TRBJ1-2, the V gene TRBV7-8, with TRBD1 matching 7 bases. CDR3 length: 14 residues. The germline CDR1 and CDR2 sequences are SGHVS and FQNEAQ. Trimming removed 5 bases from V and 7 bases from J; junction bases left unmatched: 10. CDR3 amino acids: CASSPTSGGSGYTF. CDR3 bases: TGTGCCAGCAGCCCCACCTCAGGGGGAAGTGGCTACACCTTC.

The V gene is TRBV6-6, the J gene TRBJ2-5, with 10 bases that match TRBD2. The CDR3 runs to 14 residues. Germline assignment: CDR1 MNHNY and CDR2 SVGAGI (reference sequence). The junction had 7 bases not matched to a gene; V was cut back by 8 bases and J by 4 bases. The CDR3 DNA follows: TGTGCCAGCTCCAGCGGGGGGGCCTTAGAGACCCAGTACTTC. Encoded protein: CASSSGGALETQYF.

V usage is TRBV2 and J usage is TRBJ1-1; 7 bases match TRBD1. Germline V gene data show CDR1 as SNHLY and CDR2 as FYNNEI. V was clipped by 6 bases and J by 4 bases; unmatched bases: 2. The CDR3 loop spans 12 amino acids. CDR3 amino acids: CASSQGGTEAFF. The CDR3 DNA follows: TGTGCCAGCAGCCAGGGGGGCACTGAAGCTTTCTTT.

Concerning this clone: One end of the junction is discordant with germline, which a read error may explain. The chain links TRBV28 to TRBJ1-6; TRBD1 aligns across 9 bases. The CDR3 spans 12 residues. Germline CDR1 MDHEN, CDR2 SYDVKM. CDR3 residues: CASSSTGTGLDF. For the CDR3, the DNA is TGTGCCAGCAGTTCGACCGGGACAGGGTTAGACTTT.

This chain links TRBV18 with TRBJ1-1; D is uncertain. Per germline, CDR1 KGHSH and CDR2 LQKENI. Trimming removed 1 base from V and 1 base from J, with 7 bases in between. The CDR3 contains 14 residues. DNA for the CDR3: TGTGCCAGCTCACCACTGCGGGAGAACACTGAAGCTTTCTTT. This translates into CASSPLRENTEAFF.

The chain recombines TRBV27 with TRBJ1-1; D uncertain. This CDR3 comprises 16 residues. V gave up 6 bases and J gave up 2 bases, with 19 bases separating them. Germline CDR1 and CDR2: MNHEY and SMNVEV (reference sequence). The CDR3: CASRPRTVRGNTEAFF. The CDR3 coding sequence is TGTGCCAGCAGGCCCAGGACTGTCCGGGGAAACACTGAAGCTTTCTTT.

J is TRBJ1-2 and V is TRBV5-1, with 8 positions matching TRBD1. Trimming took 9 bases from V and 9 from J; bases not matched to a gene: 10. The germline V gene has CDR1 SGHRS and CDR2 YFSETQ. The CDR3 runs to 12 residues. The DNA for the CDR3 is TGCGCCATCCCGGGGACAGGTAGGCGCTACACCTTC. Translating it yields CAIPGTGRRYTF.

The rearrangement uses TRBV7-9 and TRBJ1-4; possible D gene TRBD1, 6 bases. Germline V gene lookup returns CDR1 SEHNR and CDR2 FQNEAQ (reference sequence). The V gene lost 4 bases and the J gene lost 7 bases, with 13 bases spanning the gap. This CDR3 is built from 14 residues. The CDR3 nucleotides read TGTGCCAGCAGCTCCGCAGGGGCGCGTGAAAAACTGTTTTTT. Translation gives CASSSAGAREKLFF.

The chain links TRBV11-3 to TRBJ2-5, with 11 bases fitting TRBD1. This CDR3 is 16 amino acids long. The V and J ends lost 6 bases and 4 bases, in that order; junction bases with no gene match: 10. Germline CDR1 reads SGHNT; CDR2 reads YENEEA. CDR3 amino acids: CASSPGQGAGGETQYF. The CDR3 bases are TGTGCCAGCAGTCCTGGACAGGGGGCGGGGGGAGAGACCCAGTACTTC.

The rearrangement links TRBV7-9 to TRBJ2-5, with 10 bases aligning to TRBD2. V gave up 2 bases and J gave up 2 bases; unmatched junction bases: 5. Per germline, CDR1 SEHNR and CDR2 FQNEAQ (reference sequence). This CDR3 is built from 16 residues. CDR3 DNA: TGTGCCAGCAGCTTACGTGGTAGCGGGGGGCAAGAGACCCAGTACTTC. Its protein product is CASSLRGSGGQETQYF.

V is TRBV2 and J is TRBJ1-1, with 8 bases lining up with TRBD1. V lost 3 bases and J lost 2; bases outside the gene matches: 8. CDR1 and CDR2 (germline): SNHLY, FYNNEI. This CDR3 is built from 16 residues. CDR3 protein: CASSEYRGKPNTEAFF. CDR3 nucleotides: TGTGCCAGCAGTGAGTACAGGGGGAAACCCAACACTGAAGCTTTCTTT.